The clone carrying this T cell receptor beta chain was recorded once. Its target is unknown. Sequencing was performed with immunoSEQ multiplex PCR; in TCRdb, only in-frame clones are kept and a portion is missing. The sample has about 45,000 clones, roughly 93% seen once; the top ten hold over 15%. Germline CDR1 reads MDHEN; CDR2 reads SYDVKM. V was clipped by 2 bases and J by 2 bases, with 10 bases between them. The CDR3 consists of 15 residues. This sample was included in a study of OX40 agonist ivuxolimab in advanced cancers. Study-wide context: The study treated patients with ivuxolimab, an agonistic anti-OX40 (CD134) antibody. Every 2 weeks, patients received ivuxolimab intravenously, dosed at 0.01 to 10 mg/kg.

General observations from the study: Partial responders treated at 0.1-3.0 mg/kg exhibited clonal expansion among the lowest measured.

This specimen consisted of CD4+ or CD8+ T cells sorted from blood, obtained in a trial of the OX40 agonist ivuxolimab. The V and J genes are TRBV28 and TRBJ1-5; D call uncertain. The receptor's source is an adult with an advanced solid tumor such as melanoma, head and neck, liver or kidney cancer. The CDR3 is CASSLMWRGNQPQHF. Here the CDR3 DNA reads TGTGCCAGCAGTTTAATGTGGCGGGGCAATCAGCCCCAGCATTTT.